This T cell receptor beta chain was captured by sequencing in a study of shared T cell receptors in the human thymus. Profiled with immunoSEQ multiplex PCR; TCRdb holds only in-frame clones, not every one. The sample includes 600,000 or so clones, around 87% of them seen just once. Germline V gene sequence: CDR1 SGHNT, CDR2 YYREEE (reference sequence). V dropped 1 base and J dropped 3 bases, with 16 bases sitting between them. The CDR3 covers 16 residues. The data were also submitted as part of a second study, on human thymus T cells. From that paper: Thymus pieces cut out during corrective heart surgery were the tissue that was used. Related research reported highly overlapping thymic repertoires among unrelated individuals.

The source of this sequence is a boy in the first two years of life with a congenital heart defect. The chain has TRBV5-4 and TRBJ1-2; tentatively, D is TRBD1 (5 bases). The sequenced sample consisted of thymocytes. This CDR3 is CASSLPAASGDYGYTF. The CDR3 DNA sequence: TGTGCCAGCAGCTTGCCCGCGGCATCGGGGGACTATGGCTACACCTTC.